The 17 T cell receptor beta chains given below trace back to one sample, sequenced in a study of blood T cell repertoires in COVID-19. Method: immunoSEQ multiplex PCR; TCRdb's copy keeps in-frame clones and lacks some. The data contain about 60,000 clones, 80% to 85% of them singletons. Material: peripheral blood. These TCRs come from a man aged 25-45 years with COVID-19, enrolled during active disease.

In its sample, this clone was seen a few times. The V and J genes are TRBV10-3 and TRBJ1-1; 7 bases map to TRBD1. This CDR3 contains 13 residues. The V gene's germline CDR1 is ENHRY and CDR2 SYGVKD. J gave up 4 bases and V 2 bases, and 1 base lay outside the gene matches. In DNA, the CDR3 is TGTGCCATCAGTGAGACAGGGGCCACTGAAGCTTTCTTT. Protein sequence: CAISETGATEAFF.

This clone turned up a few times. This sequence joins TRBV19 and TRBJ2-1, with 8 bases fitting TRBD1. After removal of 10 bases from V and 7 bases from J, the junction contained 12 bases not matched to a gene. Germline V gene data show CDR1 as LNHDA and CDR2 as SQIVND (reference sequence). The CDR3 has 14 amino acids. CDR3 sequence: CATGLDRAANEQFF. The DNA of the CDR3 is TGTGCCACTGGGTTGGACAGGGCAGCAAATGAGCAGTTCTTC.

The J gene is TRBJ1-5, the V gene TRBV5-3; 10 bases match TRBD1. TRBV5-3 is reported as an ORF; its role is uncertain. V shed 5 bases, J shed 1 base, and the junction held 9 bases outside the gene matches. This CDR3 has 17 amino acids. The CDR3 DNA reads TGTGCCAGAAGACGGGGACAGGGGAAGAGGAGCAATCAGCCCCAGCATTTT. Its protein product is CARRRGQGKRSNQPQHF.

This rearrangement joins TRBV6-2 or TRBV6-3 to TRBJ1-5, with a possible D match to TRBD1 (5 bases). V dropped 6 bases and J dropped 2 bases, with 20 bases sitting between them. Germline CDR1 reads MNHEY; CDR2 reads SVGEGT. The CDR3 runs to 17 residues. The CDR3 DNA reads TGTGCCAGCAGCCCCACCGCCGGGGGTAGAGGCAATCAGCCCCAGCATTTT. Translation gives CASSPTAGGRGNQPQHF.

A single count supports this clone. The V call is TRBV27, the J call TRBJ2-7, with 8 bases aligning to TRBD2. Germline V gene sequence: CDR1 MNHEY, CDR2 SMNVEV (reference sequence). The CDR3 is 14 amino acids. J lost 2 bases, V lost 4 bases, and 4 bases had no gene match. The CDR3 loop is CASSSLAETYEQYF. The CDR3 bases are TGTGCCAGCAGTTCACTAGCGGAAACCTACGAGCAGTACTTC.

The chain links TRBV28 to TRBJ1-1, with 10 bases fitting TRBD1. The CDR3 sequence is 17 residues long. Germline-derived CDR1 and CDR2 are MDHEN and SYDVKM. V was clipped by 7 bases and J by 4 bases; unmatched bases: 15. The CDR3 DNA reads TGTGCCAGCAACCTGACAGGGGGCAACGAACATGGCACTGAAGCTTTCTTT. Amino acids: CASNLTGGNEHGTEAFF. The whole variable domain, remainder taken from reference TRBV28 and TRBJ1-1, is DVKVTQSSRYLVKRTGEKVFLECVQDMDHENMFWYRQDPGLGLRLIYFSYDVKMKEKGDIPEGYSVSREKKERFSLILESASTNQTSMYLCASNLTGGNEHGTEAFFGQGTRLTVV.

The chain links TRBV4-3 to TRBJ1-4, with D tentatively TRBD1 (6 bases). The CDR3 loop spans 14 amino acids. Germline V CDR1 and CDR2: LGHNA, YSLEER. Trimming took off 4 bases at V and 4 bases at J, with 10 bases between the two ends. The CDR3 protein is CASSRQVRNEKLFF. For the CDR3, the DNA is TGCGCCAGCAGCCGACAGGTCCGTAATGAAAAACTGTTTTTT.

DNA for the CDR3: TGTGCCACCAGTGATTTGAGCCGGGGACAGGGTGGTGAGACCCAGTACTTC. It encodes CATSDLSRGQGGETQYF. V gene TRBV24-1 combines with J gene TRBJ2-5; 9 nucleotides align to TRBD1. With V trimmed by 0 bases and J by 5 bases, 9 bases remained unmatched. Germline V CDR1 and CDR2: KGHDR, SFDVKD. The CDR3 is 17 residues long.

The V gene is TRBV3-1 (or the pseudogene TRBV3-2), the J gene TRBJ2-1; the match to TRBD2 covers 9 bases. The germline CDR1 and CDR2 sequences are LGHDT and YNNKEL (reference sequence). The ends lost 6 bases at V and 3 bases at J; junction bases unmatched: 6. The CDR3 spans 15 residues. The chain's CDR3 is CASSKREDYYNEQFF. The CDR3 coding sequence is TGTGCCAGCAGTAAGCGGGAGGACTACTACAATGAGCAGTTCTTC.

This chain connects TRBV6-2 or TRBV6-3 to TRBJ1-3; 7 positions match TRBD1. Germline V gene data show CDR1 as MNHEY and CDR2 as SVGEGT. This CDR3 has 16 residues. The ends lost 2 bases at V and 0 bases at J; junction bases unmatched: 4. In DNA form, the CDR3 reads TGTGCCAGCAGTTACGGGACAGTGGACTCTGGAAACACCATATATTTT. It is translated as CASSYGTVDSGNTIYF.

The V gene is TRBV29-1, the J gene TRBJ2-1, with 8 nucleotides matching TRBD2. Germline V CDR1 and CDR2: SQVTM, ANQGSEA. The CDR3 runs 16 residues. With 2 bases clipped from V and 5 bases from J, the junction kept 11 bases outside the gene matches. The CDR3 DNA reads TGCAGCGTTGAAACCCTAGCGGGCCCATGGGACAATGAGCAGTTCTTC. This codes for CSVETLAGPWDNEQFF.

The chain has TRBV27 and TRBJ2-1; TRBD2 aligns across 9 bases. V was clipped by 6 bases and J by 9 bases; unmatched bases: 15. Per germline, CDR1 MNHEY and CDR2 SMNVEV (reference sequence). The CDR3 has 16 amino acids. In DNA form, the CDR3 reads TGTGCCAGCAGCCCAACTTACGGGACTAGCTTTAGTGAGCAGTTCTTC. Translated: CASSPTYGTSFSEQFF.

In its sample, this clone was seen once. The chain is built from TRBV28 and TRBJ1-2, with 7 bases that match TRBD1. CDR1 is MDHEN and CDR2 is SYDVKM in the germline V gene. The CDR3 has 15 amino acids. Unmatched junction bases numbered 6, after V lost 3 bases and J lost 2 bases. The CDR3 DNA reads TGTGCCAGCAGTTTGACAGGGAACCAGAACTATGGCTACACCTTC. Amino acid sequence: CASSLTGNQNYGYTF.

This clone was recorded once. The CDR3 is CASSPGQGSGLQFF. Written as DNA, the CDR3 is TGTGCCAGCAGCCCGGGACAGGGGAGTGGTTTGCAGTTCTTC. The rearrangement links TRBV5-6 to TRBJ2-1; 10 bases match TRBD1. CDR3 length: 14 residues. V shed 4 bases and J 12 bases; nucleotides not matched to a gene: 10. CDR1 is SGHDT, CDR2 YYEEEE, per germline.

V is TRBV19 and J is TRBJ2-7, with no clear D. This CDR3 region has 14 residues. The germline V and J ends were trimmed by 5 bases and 5 bases, with 16 bases remaining between them. Germline-derived CDR1 and CDR2 are LNHDA and SQIVND (reference sequence). The CDR3 DNA is TGTGCCAGTAGTCCCTCCTCGAACAATCACGAGCAGTACTTC. It codes for CASSPSSNNHEQYF. Together with reference TRBV19 and TRBJ2-7, the CDR3 gives the full variable domain: DGGITQSPKYLFRKEGQNVTLSCEQNLNHDAMYWYRQDPGQGLRLIYYSQIVNDFQKGDIAEGYSVSREKKESFPLTVTSAQKNPTAFYLCASSPSSNNHEQYFGPGTRLTVT.

The sample holds a few counts of this clone. The rearrangement links TRBV6-5 to TRBJ2-7; a weak D match, TRBD1 (6 bases). Trimming shortened V by 0 bases and J by 3 bases, and 6 bases separated the two germline ends. CDR3 size: 13 residues. CDR1 MNHEY and CDR2 SVGAGI come from the germline V gene. In nucleotides, the CDR3 is TGTGCCAGCAGTTACTCACAGGGCTACGAGCAGTACTTC. Amino acids: CASSYSQGYEQYF.

The chain has TRBV6-6 and TRBJ1-6; a possible D gene is TRBD1 (6 bases). The CDR3 runs to 17 residues. Germline values: CDR1 MNHNY, CDR2 SVGAGI (reference sequence). Deletions cut 5 bases from V and 0 bases from J, with 14 bases between. For the CDR3, the DNA is TGTGCCAGCAGTCCCGGACAGCCGAGCTCCTATAATTCACCCCTCCACTTT. It encodes CASSPGQPSSYNSPLHF.